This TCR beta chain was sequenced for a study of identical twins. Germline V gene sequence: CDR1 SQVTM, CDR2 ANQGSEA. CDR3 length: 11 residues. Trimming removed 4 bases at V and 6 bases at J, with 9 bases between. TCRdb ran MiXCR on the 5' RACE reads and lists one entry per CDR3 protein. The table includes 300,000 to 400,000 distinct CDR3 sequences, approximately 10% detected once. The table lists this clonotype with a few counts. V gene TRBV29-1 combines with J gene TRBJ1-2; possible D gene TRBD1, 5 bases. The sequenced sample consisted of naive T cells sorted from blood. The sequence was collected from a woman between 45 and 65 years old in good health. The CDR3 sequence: CSVVGGDGYTF. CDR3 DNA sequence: TGCAGCGTTGTGGGAGGGGATGGCTACACCTTC.